This TCR beta chain was captured in a study of blood T cell repertoires in COVID-19. Method: immunoSEQ multiplex PCR; TCRdb's copy keeps in-frame clones and lacks some. Of under 300,000 clones in the sample, about 86% were seen once. This CDR3 is 14 amino acids long. Germline lookup yields CDR1 SGHNT and CDR2 YYREEE (reference sequence). V was pared by 3 bases and J by 7 bases, with 4 bases of the junction left unmatched. Sequencing was done on a sample of peripheral blood. The gene calls are TRBV5-4 and TRBJ1-6, with 7 bases matching TRBD1. The receptor was isolated from a man older than 75 with acute or convalescent COVID-19. CDR3 amino acids: CASSSGQPNSPLHF. DNA of the CDR3: TGTGCCAGCAGCTCGGGACAGCCAAATTCACCCCTCCACTTT. The complete variable domain, with remaining parts taken from reference TRBV5-4 and TRBJ1-6, reads ETGVTQSPTHLIKTRGQQVTLRCSSQSGHNTVSWYQQALGQGPQFIFQYYREEENGRGNFPPRFSGLQFPNYSSELNVNALELDDSALYLCASSSGQPNSPLHFGNGTRLTVT.